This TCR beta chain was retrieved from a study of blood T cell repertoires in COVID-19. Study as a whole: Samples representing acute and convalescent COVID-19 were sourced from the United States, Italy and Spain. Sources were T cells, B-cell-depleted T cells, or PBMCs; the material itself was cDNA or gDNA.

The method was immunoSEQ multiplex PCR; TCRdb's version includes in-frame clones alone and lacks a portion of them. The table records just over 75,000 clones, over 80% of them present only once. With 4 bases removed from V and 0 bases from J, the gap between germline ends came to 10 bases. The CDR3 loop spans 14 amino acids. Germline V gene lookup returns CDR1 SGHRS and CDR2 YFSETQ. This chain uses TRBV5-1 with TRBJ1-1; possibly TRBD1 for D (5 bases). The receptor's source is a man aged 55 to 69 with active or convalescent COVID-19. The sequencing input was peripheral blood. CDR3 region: CASSTTGLNTEAFF. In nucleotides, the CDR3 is TGCGCCAGCAGCACCACAGGTTTGAACACTGAAGCTTTCTTT.